These T cell receptor beta chains were read from a single sample in a study of OX40 agonist ivuxolimab in advanced cancers. Method: immunoSEQ multiplex PCR; TCRdb's copy keeps in-frame clones and lacks some. The sample lists 40,000 or so clones; 92% were seen once. The sample in question was CD4+ or CD8+ T cells sorted from blood, obtained in a trial of the OX40 agonist ivuxolimab. Receptors originate from an adult with an advanced solid tumor such as melanoma, head and neck, liver or kidney cancer. Each CDR3 is given with its conserved first and last residue. The order of the fields is J gene, D gene, V gene, clone size, CDR3 protein, CDR3 DNA. D genes are given only for firm matches. Size is stated for part of the rows, as once, few or many counts, or as a class when the clone is expanded.

>TRBJ2-3|-|TRBV4-3|-
CASSPGGTPTDTQYF
TGCGCCAGCAGCCCAGGGGGGACTCCCACAGATACGCAGTATTTT
>TRBJ2-7|-|TRBV27|-
CASSFRASYEQYF
TGTGCCAGCAGTTTTCGAGCTTCCTACGAGCAGTACTTC
>TRBJ2-6|TRBD2|TRBV6-1|few
CASSDEAGAGANVLTF
TGTGCCAGCAGTGATGAAGCGGGAGCTGGGGCCAACGTCCTGACTTTC
>TRBJ2-7|TRBD2|TRBV11-2|-
CASSLALAGEYEQYF
TGTGCCAGCAGCTTAGCACTAGCGGGAGAGTACGAGCAGTACTTC
>TRBJ2-1|-|TRBV27|-
CASSLQAAGEQFF
TGTGCCAGCAGCCTCCAGGCCGCGGGGGAGCAGTTCTTC
>TRBJ2-7|-|TRBV6-1|-
CASSDHQQYF
TGTGCCAGCAGCGACCACCAGCAGTACTTC
>TRBJ1-1|-|TRBV5-1|-
CASSLGGQWEMNTEAFF
TGCGCCAGCAGCTTGGGTGGACAGTGGGAAATGAACACTGAAGCTTTCTTT
>TRBJ2-1|-|TRBV25-1|-
CASYDPSSYNEQFF
TGTGCCAGCTACGACCCTAGCTCCTACAATGAGCAGTTCTTC
>TRBJ2-7|-|TRBV10-3|-
CAISGGAGEQYF
TGTGCCATCAGTGGGGGGGCCGGCGAGCAGTACTTC
>TRBJ2-2|-|TRBV11-2|-
CASSFMGGELFF
TGTGCCAGCAGCTTTATGGGCGGGGAGCTGTTTTTT